This TCR beta chain emerged from a study of human T cells and chemical hapten exposure (dated by TCRdb to the early 2020s). About the full investigation: For sensitization, 2% DPC in acetone was applied to a 2 cm by 2 cm area of upper inner arm skin. Weekly therapeutic DPC doses were additionally applied to the scalp of patients throughout the approximately 25-week study period. This study followed changes in the peripheral blood TCR repertoire in vivo during primary and secondary sensitization of alopecia patients to the hapten diphenylcyclopropenone (DPC). Libraries were pooled for sequencing, and per-sample TCR yields varied mainly because of small differences in library volumes within the pool. From each blood RNA sample, both TCR alpha and TCR beta chains were sequenced. The patient cohort, mostly female, included alopecia areata with under or over 50% scalp involvement, alopecia totalis and alopecia universalis. Blood samples were taken from patients before sensitization (week 0) and then at 2, 6 and about 24 weeks after DPC sensitization. Patch testing was performed on the upper back with Finn chambers containing 0.01% DPC, and the patch tests were scored after 6 days according to International Contact Dermatitis Research Group standards. About 27 alopecia patients gave blood for TCR sequencing at one to four time points (pre-sensitization, 2, 6 and 24 weeks). What the study reported, not specific to this receptor: Significantly more large CDR3 similarity clusters were formed by expanded TCRs than by pre-sensitization or healthy control sets, consistent with antigen-driven responses. Patch test score correlated positively with the number of PT1 expanded TCRs, reaching significance at thresholds 8, 16 and 32 but not at 4. Alopecia, a presumed autoimmune disease, was present in all patients, so the immune response of the patients might differ from that of healthy individuals. No change with DPC sensitization was found in the number of TCRs above 1 in 1000 frequency, and no evidence of global repertoire structure alterations was found. After repeated subsampling, changes were observed in the strength of the expansion versus patch-test correlation and in the threshold at which the correlation became significant.

Sequences SQVTM (CDR1) and ANQGSEA (CDR2) are obtained from the germline V gene. The CDR3 contains 10 residues, cysteine and phenylalanine counted. Only the CDR3 DNA is retained, 30 bases long and in frame from the first base. This clonotype has just a few counts. Its cognate antigen has yet to be identified. A junction boundary mismatches the germline segment, possibly from a read error. The time point label of this sample denotes: patch test 1, 2 weeks after DPC sensitization. The treatment or condition label here, explained by the study, means: therapeutic diphenylcyclopropenone sensitization with weekly scalp DPC. Total RNA was extracted from unfractionated whole blood that had been collected in Tempus Blood RNA tubes. Blood at each patch-test visit was drawn before the patch test was applied. Eligible patients were aged 18 to 70, diagnosed with alopecia, deemed suitable for DPC therapy, and excluded if pregnant.

The library was generated by RACE. TCRdb lists the instrument as NextSeq 500. During library preparation, unique molecular identifiers were attached to individual cDNA molecules so that TCRs could be counted quantitatively and reproducibly. For the original study's pipeline: The median number of TCRs per sample was roughly 98,000, ranging from roughly 20,000 to 690,600. The Decombinator software suite was used to annotate V, J and CDR3 in the TCR reads. For PS versus PT1 abundance plots, all samples were subsampled to the same number of TCRs (28,000). TCRs were defined as expanded if absent before sensitization and observed at least eight times at the 2-week time point. TCRdb itself trimmed the public reads at Q25 with fastp, ran MiXCR and retained productive beta chains. Each entry is one CDR3 protein sequence, shown with its most common DNA and genes. TCRdb, rather than the study authors, made the V and J calls. This sample lists about 52,000 distinct CDR3 sequences; approximately 11% were detected once. Less than 2% of the sample rests with the top ten.

The sequence joins TRBV29-1 to TRBJ2-5; 5 matching bases give a weak D call of TRBD2. This clonotype was obtained from a woman aged 40 to 50 with alopecia areata. Some clones in this sample may be carry-over from other donors' samples. Here the sequenced sample was whole blood, taken in connection with sensitization to the hapten diphenylcyclopropenone (DPC). The CDR3 reads as follows: CSVERETRYF. At the DNA level, the sequence is TGCAGCGTTGAGAGGGAGACCCGGTACTTC. When the CDR3 is completed using the reference TRBV29-1 and TRBJ2-5 genes on either side, the full variable domain is SAVISQKPSRDICQRGTSLTIQCQVDSQVTMMFWYRQQPGQSLTLIATANQGSEATYESGFVIDKFPISRPNLTFSTLTVSNMSPEDSSIYLCSVERETRYFGPGTRLLVL.